This T cell receptor beta chain was profiled in a study of blood T cell repertoires in COVID-19. Looking at the study overall: T cells, B-cell-depleted T cells, or PBMCs provided the cDNA or gDNA that served as material.

Study members were between roughly 18 and 100 years old and lived in approximately 25 US regions. Donors were grouped by their self-reported clinical history. Assay: immunoSEQ multiplex PCR; the TCRdb copy retains only in-frame clones and omits some. The data show 380,000 or so clones, with roughly 90% seen just once and 0.9% to 1% held by the top ten. This clonotype originated in a woman aged 25-40 years with acute COVID-19. The sequenced sample consisted of PBMCs or T cells enriched from blood (not recorded which).

Here the CDR3 DNA reads TGTGCCAGCAGCAAAGGGGGACACCTCACAAAGGAGGGCTACACCTTC. Its protein product is CASSKGGHLTKEGYTF. The chain has TRBV21-1 and TRBJ1-2; TRBD1, the table's D call, lacks a check against the DNA. TRBV21-1 is a documented pseudogene. The CDR3 has 16 amino acids.